The source of this T cell receptor (beta chain) is a study of tumor and adjacent non-tumor tissue in lung cancer. Whole-study findings and limits: Significantly higher TCR diversity was found in tumor than normal lung. In normal lung, the top 100 clones were significantly more dominant than in tumor.

Three rounds of nested PCR, following a modified ARM-PCR protocol, produced the TCRbeta library. TCRdb analysed the multiplex PCR reads with MiXCR anew, one entry per CDR3 protein. Of approximately 120,000 distinct CDR3 sequences listed, about 61% are singletons. A note on this clonotype: Its specificity is unknown. One end of the junction varies from germline; a read error may be responsible.

The template was RNA from unsorted bulk tissue. The normal lung tissue was taken more than 3 cm from the tumor edge. The sequence was obtained from a man aged 55 to 70 with non-small cell lung cancer. The sequenced sample was distant non-tumor lung tissue.

CDR3 region: CDSRSVSSNSNQPQHF. CDR3 DNA sequence: TGTGACAGCAGGTCTGTTAGTTCCAATAGCAATCAGCCTCAGCATTTT. This chain uses TRBV6-5 with TRBJ1-5; D gene uncertain. This CDR3 spans 16 amino acids. Germline V gives CDR1 MNHEY, CDR2 SVGAGI.